This is a list of T cell receptor beta chains from one sample in a study of T cells in Graves' hyperthyroidism and ophthalmopathy. Each CDR3 protein is one row after TCRdb ran MiXCR on the multiplex PCR reads. The sample lists approximately 510,000 distinct CDR3 sequences, 35% to 50% occurring once. Sequenced sample: peripheral blood or thyroid tissue (not recorded which). All receptors come from an adult woman with Graves' disease, either hyperthyroidism or ophthalmopathy (not recorded which). Both conserved end residues are part of each CDR3. Fields, in order: J gene, D gene, V gene, CDR3 protein. A D gene is named only where the DNA matches it firmly.

TRBJ1-2 - TRBV5-1 CASSSQGAYGYTF
TRBJ2-2 TRBD2 TRBV2 CASILGLAENTGELFF
TRBJ2-7 - TRBV6-2/TRBV6-3 CASSYWGGQSSYEQYF
TRBJ2-7 - TRBV7-9 CASSPPSGHQDEQYF
TRBJ1-3 TRBD1 TRBV29-1 CSGRQGREGGNTIYF
TRBJ1-3 - TRBV29-1 CSGGFSGNTIYF
TRBJ1-5 - TRBV6-6 CASKRDGFLAQPQHF
TRBJ2-2 - TRBV29-1 CSVRGTLNTGELFF
TRBJ1-5 - TRBV7-2 CASSSAQGVGNQPQHF
TRBJ1-1 - TRBV5-1 CASSLGLNTGAFF
TRBJ1-1 - TRBV10-3 CAIRAGRMNTEAFF
TRBJ1-2 - TRBV20-1 CSARPVLSWVF
TRBJ2-5 TRBD2 TRBV20-1 CSASGRAGSGETQYF
TRBJ1-1 - TRBV7-6 CASSPEPVNTEAFF
TRBJ1-2 - TRBV29-1 CSVVPGGGEENYGYTF
TRBJ1-6 TRBD1 TRBV20-1 CSAQEGARDSPLHF
TRBJ2-6 - TRBV7-9 CASSHQAGANVLTF
TRBJ1-1 TRBD1 TRBV29-1 CSVSVDRRMNTEAFF
TRBJ1-1 - TRBV7-9 CASSSSGRHTEAFF
TRBJ1-1 TRBD1 TRBV7-9 CASSSRQGGGAFF
TRBJ2-2 - TRBV5-1 CASSPSQNTGELFF
TRBJ2-6 - TRBV5-1 CASSFSRTGANVLTF
TRBJ2-7 - TRBV4-1 CASSHSGGLSSYEQYF
TRBJ2-5 - TRBV25-1 CASSDLGPFTGTQYF
TRBJ1-1 - TRBV25-1 CASSETNTEAFF
TRBJ2-7 - TRBV25-1 CASSPRRVLYEQYF
TRBJ2-7 TRBD1 TRBV7-9 CASSLRQGEEQYF
TRBJ1-2 TRBD1 TRBV7-9 CASSGGRQGARGYTF
TRBJ1-2 - TRBV7-9 CASSPQRQVNGYTF
TRBJ1-6 - TRBV15 CATTINSPLHF
TRBJ2-7 TRBD2 TRBV4-1 CASSQETSGSSYEQYF
TRBJ1-1 - TRBV29-1 CSAYDRMNTEAFF
TRBJ2-7 - TRBV6-2/TRBV6-3 CASSRGTPSEQYF
TRBJ1-2 - TRBV7-2 CASSLERSYGYTF
TRBJ1-6 - TRBV4-1 CASSQVSSPLHF
TRBJ1-1 - TRBV7-9 CASSSQRANTEASF
TRBJ2-5 - TRBV6-1 CASSEGSSVETQYF
TRBJ1-2 - TRBV20-1 CSARRRTGGYTF
TRBJ1-1 - TRBV29-1 CSPHTNTEAFF
TRBJ2-5 TRBD1 TRBV28 CASSLDRGRVETQYF
TRBJ1-2 TRBD1 TRBV27 CASSPDRGLGYTF
TRBJ2-7 - TRBV12-3/TRBV12-4 CASSPGLGRGEQYF
TRBJ2-2 TRBD1 TRBV11-2 CASSSYRGAGELFF
TRBJ1-1 TRBD1 TRBV5-5 CASSLAAGGNTEAFF
TRBJ2-7 TRBD1 TRBV15 CATSPTSTGVYEQYF
TRBJ1-1 - TRBV6-6 CASLASNFIF
TRBJ2-7 TRBD1 TRBV7-2 CASSLGTGGGIEYEQYF
TRBJ1-2 - TRBV20-1 CSARPGRPGYTF
TRBJ1-4 - TRBV7-8 CASSLRGTNEKLFF
TRBJ2-5 - TRBV20-1 CSASQEGLTGGQYF
TRBJ2-2 - TRBV19 CASSPLRPGAGELFF
TRBJ1-5 - TRBV20-1 CSATKYRDLHQPQHF
TRBJ2-7 TRBD1 TRBV19 CASSSAGTEYGQYF
- - TRBV14 CASSQVPIGAPGTQYF
TRBJ1-3 - TRBV5-4 CASSSGLRLAGNTTYF
TRBJ2-5 - TRBV6-5 CASSYSTGGEAQYF
TRBJ2-7 TRBD2 TRBV9 CASSAGTSGSYEQYF
TRBJ2-6 TRBD1 TRBV10-3 CAIRGGQGNGANVLTF
TRBJ2-2 - TRBV6-5 CASEGGDTGELFF
TRBJ1-6 TRBD1 TRBV20-1 CSARGDSPSPLHF